Below, 4 T cell receptor beta chains from the same sample are listed, as sequenced in a study of blood T cell repertoires in COVID-19. Clones were sequenced by immunoSEQ multiplex PCR, and TCRdb holds only the in-frame ones, with some missing. The sample has 95,000 to 130,000 clones, over 75% seen once; the top ten hold 1.8%. Input material: peripheral blood. These receptors all come from a human donor with active COVID-19. The donor label of this sample is uncertain.

This chain connects TRBV19 to TRBJ2-2; the match to TRBD1 covers 8 bases. The germline CDR1 and CDR2 sequences are LNHDA and SQIVND (reference sequence). This CDR3 region has 15 residues. With V trimmed by 5 bases and J by 6 bases, 8 bases remained unmatched. The CDR3 loop reads CASSLGQAVAGELFF. In nucleotides, the CDR3 is TGTGCCAGTAGTTTGGGACAGGCGGTAGCCGGGGAGCTGTTTTTT.

The rearrangement links TRBV28 to TRBJ1-1; TRBD1 aligns across 10 bases. The V and J ends lost 3 bases and 6 bases, in that order; junction bases with no gene match: 7. The CDR3 is 15 amino acids. Germline CDR1 reads MDHEN; CDR2 reads SYDVKM. CDR3 sequence (DNA): TGTGCCAGCAGTTTGCGGACAGGGGGTCTGTCTGAAGCTTTCTTT. It yields the protein CASSLRTGGLSEAFF.

The chain combines TRBV4-3 with TRBJ2-7; 10 positions agree with TRBD1. From germline, CDR1 is LGHNA and CDR2 YSLEER. Trimming cost V 3 bases and J 4 bases; bases outside gene matches: 6. This CDR3 is 15 amino acids long. Here the CDR3 DNA reads TGCGCCAGCAGCCAGGGACAGGGGTGGGAATACGAGCAGTACTTC. This translates into CASSQGQGWEYEQYF.

This chain uses TRBV5-4 with TRBJ2-1; no reliable D call. Per the germline V gene, CDR1 is SGHNT and CDR2 is YYREEE (reference sequence). The CDR3 is 13 residues long. Trimming shortened V by 4 bases and J by 4 bases, and 9 bases separated the two germline ends. The CDR3 spells CASSPPLYNEQFF. DNA for the CDR3: TGTGCCAGCAGCCCCCCCCTATACAATGAGCAGTTCTTC. The complete variable domain, with remaining parts taken from reference TRBV5-4 and TRBJ2-1, reads ETGVTQSPTHLIKTRGQQVTLRCSSQSGHNTVSWYQQALGQGPQFIFQYYREEENGRGNFPPRFSGLQFPNYSSELNVNALELDDSALYLCASSPPLYNEQFFGPGTRLTVL.